This TCR beta chain was found in a study of tumor-infiltrating lymphocytes in primary liver carcinoma. About this clonotype itself: Compared with germline, one end of the junction differs, possibly owing to a read error.

The CDR3 runs to 15 residues. Germline V gene data show CDR1 as MNHEY and CDR2 as SVGAGI. Co-extracted RNA and DNA came from 20-30 mg of unsorted bulk tissue. The investigators made TCR beta cDNA from about 0.45 ug total RNA, using a constant-region primer. Three nested multiplex PCR rounds, a slightly modified ARM-PCR method, built the TCR beta libraries. Researchers ran the first two PCR rounds for roughly 10 cycles each with TRBV1-TRBV30 forward primers and a C-beta reverse primer. TCRdb reanalysed the multiplex PCR reads using MiXCR and keeps one entry per CDR3 protein. The sample includes roughly 80,000 distinct CDR3 sequences, 69% of them seen just once.

Material for sequencing was tumor-adjacent normal liver tissue. This TCR was sampled from a middle-aged man with primary liver carcinoma and hepatitis B virus infection. V is TRBV6-5 and J is TRBJ2-1; 9 nucleotides align to TRBD2. This CDR3 is CASCYLTSGHNEQFF. CDR3 DNA sequence: TGTGCCAGCTGTTACTTGACTAGCGGTCACAATGAGCAGTTCTTC.